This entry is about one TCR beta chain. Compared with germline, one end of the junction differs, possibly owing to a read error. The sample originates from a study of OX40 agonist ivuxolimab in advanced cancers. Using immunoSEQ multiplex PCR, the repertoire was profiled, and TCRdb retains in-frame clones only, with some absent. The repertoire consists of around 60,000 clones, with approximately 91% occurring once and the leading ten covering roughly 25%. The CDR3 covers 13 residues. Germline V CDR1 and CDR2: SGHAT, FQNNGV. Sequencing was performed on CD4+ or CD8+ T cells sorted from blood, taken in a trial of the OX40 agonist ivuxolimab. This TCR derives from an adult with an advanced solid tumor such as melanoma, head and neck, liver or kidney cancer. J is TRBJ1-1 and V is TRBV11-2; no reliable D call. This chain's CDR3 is CASSLDGYAEAFF. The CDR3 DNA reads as TGTGCCAGCAGCCTAGACGGGTACGCTGAAGCTTTCTTT.